These T cell receptor beta chains were read from a single sample in a study of PD-1 blockade in classical Hodgkin lymphoma. Using immunoSEQ multiplex PCR, the repertoire was profiled, and TCRdb retains in-frame clones only, with some absent. Among 12,000 to 15,000 clones listed, about 82% were seen once. The specimen was peripheral blood mononuclear cells (PBMCs), collected at baseline. Receptors were obtained from a human donor with classical Hodgkin lymphoma. The CDR3 runs from the conserved cysteine through the conserved F or W. Fields, in order: CDR3 DNA, CDR3 protein, J gene, D gene, clone size, V gene. A D gene is named only where the DNA matches it firmly. The size entry is marked missing in some rows and otherwise reads once, few, many or a size class.

TGCGCCAGCAGCTTATGGGCGAACACTGAAGCTTTCTTT CASSLWANTEAFF TRBJ1-1 - - TRBV5-1
TGTGCCAGCAGCGTAGGGGAGCGGGACACCCAAGATACGCAGTATTTT CASSVGERDTQDTQYF TRBJ2-3 - once TRBV9
TGTGCCAGTAGTATTGGGACAGTCCCAGCCCAGCATTTT CASSIGTVPAQHF TRBJ1-5 TRBD1 - TRBV19
TGTGCCAGCAGCTTATTCAGGAGTTTGAACACCGGGGAGCTGTTTTTT CASSLFRSLNTGELFF TRBJ2-2 - - TRBV7-9
TGCGCCAGCAGCCTAAAGCGCGAAGGGACAGGATATAATTCACCCCTCCACTTT CASSLKREGTGYNSPLHF TRBJ1-6 TRBD1 - TRBV4-1
TGTGCCAGCAGTGAAAGATCGGGGCTAGCGGGCACAGATACGCAGTATTTT CASSERSGLAGTDTQYF TRBJ2-3 TRBD2 - TRBV6-1
TGTGCCAGAGAGAAGGACGGGGCTGGACAGCCCCAGCATTTT CAREKDGAGQPQHF TRBJ1-5 - - TRBV19
TGTGCCAGCAGCTGGGTACTAGCGGGAGGGTCCTACGAGCAGTACTTC CASSWVLAGGSYEQYF TRBJ2-7 TRBD2 few TRBV7-3
TGTGCCAGCAGTTACGTCGGGACAGGGGGCACTGAAGCTTTCTTT CASSYVGTGGTEAFF TRBJ1-1 TRBD1 - TRBV6-5
TGTGCCATCAAACAGGCGAGAGGCAGGGAGAGCTATGGCTACACCTTC CAIKQARGRESYGYTF TRBJ1-2 - once TRBV10-3
TGTGCCAGCAGCCTGTCAGGGATTAGCAATCAGCCCCAGCATTTT CASSLSGISNQPQHF TRBJ1-5 - - TRBV9
TGTGCCAGCAGTTACTCGTCGGGCTCGTCTGGAAACACCATATATTTT CASSYSSGSSGNTIYF TRBJ1-3 - few TRBV6-5
TGTGCCAGCAGCGCCGGGACTCCGTCCTACAATGAGCAGTTCTTC CASSAGTPSYNEQFF TRBJ2-1 - - TRBV7-2
TGTGCCAGCAGCCGCTTACAGGGAGATAATTCACCCCTCCACTTT CASSRLQGDNSPLHF TRBJ1-6 - - TRBV9
TGTGCCAGCTCACCACCGTACAATGAGCAGTTCTTC CASSPPYNEQFF TRBJ2-1 - once TRBV18
TGTGCCAGCAGCCCGGGGGGACGGGATTTCTATAGCAATCAGCCCCAGCATTTT CASSPGGRDFYSNQPQHF TRBJ1-5 - - TRBV5-5
TGTGCCAGCAGCTTAGCGCGGGGGCTGGTATACAATGAGCAGTTCTTC CASSLARGLVYNEQFF TRBJ2-1 - once TRBV7-9
TGTGCCAGCAGCCGATATGACAGGGGCCGCAATCAGCCCCAGCATTTT CASSRYDRGRNQPQHF TRBJ1-5 TRBD1 - TRBV5-5
TGTGCCAGCAGTTCATCTTCGGATGGGTCCTACAATGAGCAGTTCTTC CASSSSSDGSYNEQFF TRBJ2-1 - - TRBV7-6
TGTGCCAGCAGTTTACTCACGGGGGTCTTGGCAGATACGCAGTATTTT CASSLLTGVLADTQYF TRBJ2-3 - - TRBV28
TGTGCCAGTAGTATAGGCTTCAGCTCCTATAATTCACCCCTCCACTTT CASSIGFSSYNSPLHF TRBJ1-6 - - TRBV19
TGTGCCAGCAGCGCCGGACTAGCGGCCAATGGAGCATTGTTCTTC CASSAGLAANGALFF TRBJ2-1 TRBD2 - TRBV5-4
TGTGCCAGCAGCTTAGGACTTCGGACGTATGGCTACACCTTC CASSLGLRTYGYTF TRBJ1-2 - - TRBV7-9
TGTGCCACCAGCAGAGAACGACGTCAGCCCCAGCATTTT CATSRERRQPQHF TRBJ1-5 - - TRBV15
TGTGCCAGCAGCGTAGGACAGGGAGGACAAGAGACCCAGTACTTC CASSVGQGGQETQYF TRBJ2-5 - once TRBV9
TGTGCCAGCAGCTTAGGGGCAGTCTATGGCTACACCTTC CASSLGAVYGYTF TRBJ1-2 - - TRBV7-9
TGTGCCAGCAGTGGTCGGGGCAGGGGTACAGTCGGGGCTTTCTTT CASSGRGRGTVGAFF TRBJ1-1 - few TRBV2
TGTGCCAGCAGTTCCCGGGGAGGCGGGGAGCTGTTTTTT CASSSRGGGELFF TRBJ2-2 - - TRBV6-6
TGCAGCTTCTTGGGGGAGGGTCGGGGTTCCTACGAGCAGTACTTC CSFLGEGRGSYEQYF TRBJ2-7 TRBD2 - TRBV29-1
TGTGCCAGTAGTAATAATCAGCCCCAGCATTTT CASSNNQPQHF TRBJ1-5 - once TRBV19
TGCGCCAGCAGCCCCCGGACCTCGGATACGCAGTATTTT CASSPRTSDTQYF TRBJ2-3 - few TRBV5-1
TGTGCCAGCAGTTTAGAACTAGCGGGTTACGCCACAGATACGCAGTATTTT CASSLELAGYATDTQYF TRBJ2-3 TRBD2 - TRBV28
TGTGCCAGCAGCTTAGCGGAGTGGGAAGCTTTCTTT CASSLAEWEAFF TRBJ1-1 - - TRBV7-2
TGTGCCAGCAGCTTTGGTGAATCCCGCTACACCTTC CASSFGESRYTF TRBJ1-2 - once TRBV5-4
TGCGCCAGCAGCTTGGCGGGGAGCGAGCAGTACTTC CASSLAGSEQYF TRBJ2-7 - - TRBV5-1
TGTGCCAGCAGTGTAATGGACAGGGCCAGATCACCCCTCCACTTT CASSVMDRARSPLHF TRBJ1-6 TRBD1 - TRBV28